The rows below give T cell receptor delta chains drawn from one sample of a study of Vδ1+ human thymocytes. TCRdb re-processed the multiplex PCR reads using CATT. The data hold under 25,000 delta-chain clones, with less than 30% observed a single time. The sample taken for sequencing was Vdelta1+ gamma-delta thymocytes from the thymus. Receptor source: a boy under three years old who had congenital heart surgery. The CDR3 runs from the conserved cysteine through the conserved F or W. D genes are given only for firm matches. Some rows have no size entry. The others give once, few or many, or a class for an expanded clone.

>TRDJ1|once|TRDD3|TRDV1
CALGESATYWGIRYTDKLIF
TGTGCTCTTGGGGAATCAGCGACCTACTGGGGGATAAGGTACACCGATAAACTCATCTTT
>TRDJ1|-|TRDD3|TRDV1
CALGERFGLAAYWGSGPIF
TGTGCTCTTGGGGAAAGATTTGGCCTGGCGGCGTACTGGGGGTCAGGACCCATCTTC
>TRDJ1|few|TRDD3|TRDV1
CAQIGFSPSGFAGGYGNTDKLIF
TGTGCTCAGATCGGTTTTTCCCCAAGCGGCTTCGCTGGGGGATACGGGAACACCGATAAACTCATCTTT
>TRDJ1|-|TRDD3|TRDV1
CALGSAAGLYTGGYANTDKLIF
TGTGCTCTTGGGAGTGCTGCGGGGCTTTATACTGGGGGATACGCCAACACCGATAAACTCATCTTT
>TRDJ1|few|-|TRDV1
CALGGLSGTDKLIF
TGTGCTCTTGGGGGACTTTCTGGTACCGATAAACTCATCTTT
>TRDJ1|medium-sized|TRDD3|TRDV1
CALGKDCLLAGIRGPDKLIF
TGTGCTCTTGGGAAGGATTGCCTCCTAGCGGGGATACGCGGGCCCGATAAACTCATCTTT
>TRDJ3|-|-|TRDV1
CALGEVGARTPRRGPTRQMFF
TGTGCTCTTGGGGAAGTGGGGGCTAGGACCCCACGGCGGGGACCCACCCGACAGATGTTTTTC
>TRDJ1|few|TRDD3|TRDV1
CALGELGKRGLPQPSYWGIIADKLIF
TGTGCTCTTGGGGAACTCGGTAAACGGGGACTGCCCCAACCCTCGTACTGGGGGATAATAGCCGATAAACTCATCTTT
>TRDJ1|-|TRDD3|TRDV1
CALGELGPGLWGINTDKLIF
TGTGCTCTTGGGGAACTAGGCCCTGGCCTTTGGGGGATCAACACCGATAAACTCATCTTT
>TRDJ1|medium-sized|TRDD3|TRDV1
CALGELSYRPLTGGYAYCTDKLIF
TGTGCTCTTGGGGAACTCTCCTACAGACCTTTGACTGGGGGATACGCGTATTGCACCGATAAACTCATCTTT
>TRDJ1|-|-|TRDV1
CALGEPWKSIIF
TGTGCTCTTGGGGAACCTTGGAAGAGCATCATCTTT
>TRDJ2|medium-sized|TRDD3|TRDV1
CALGESLGETAQLFF
TGTGCTCTTGGGGAGTCCTTGGGGGAAACAGCACAACTCTTCTTT
>TRDJ1|few|TRDD3|TRDV1
CALGELEGGVLGDTPDKLIF
TGTGCTCTTGGGGAACTAGAAGGGGGCGTACTGGGGGATACACCCGATAAACTCATCTTT
>TRDJ1|medium-sized|-|TRDV1
CALGGARPPKLIF
TGTGCTCTTGGGGGGGCCAGGCCCCCTAAACTCATCTTT
>TRDJ1|few|TRDD2|TRDV1
CALGEPHGLPRGAGADKLIF
TGTGCTCTTGGGGAACCCCACGGCCTTCCTAGAGGGGCCGGGGCCGATAAACTCATCTTT
>TRDJ2|medium-sized|TRDD3|TRDV1
CALGEVTPQNWGIPLTAQLFF
TGTGCTCTTGGGGAAGTAACTCCCCAAAACTGGGGGATACCCTTGACAGCACAACTCTTCTTT
>TRDJ1|few|TRDD3|TRDV1
CALGEILGVRYTDKLIF
TGTGCTCTTGGGGAGATACTGGGGGTCAGATACACCGATAAACTCATCTTT
>TRDJ1|-|TRDD2|TRDV1
CALGEPSDLPTIKLIF
TGTGCTCTTGGGGAACCCTCGGACCTTCCTACAATTAAACTCATCTTT
>TRDJ1|-|TRDD3|TRDV1
CALGVPSYYSSWGIPRTDKLIF
TGTGCTCTTGGGGTTCCTTCCTACTACTCATCCTGGGGGATACCTCGCACCGATAAACTCATCTTT
>TRDJ1|-|-|TRDV1
CALGETQGGLIF
TGTGCTCTTGGGGAGACCCAGGGGGGACTCATCTTT
>TRDJ1|-|TRDD3|TRDV2
CACDADLLGDTHTDKLIF
TGTGCCTGTGACGCGGATCTACTGGGGGATACCCACACCGATAAACTCATCTTT
>TRDJ1|few|-|TRDV1
CALGALGDTLLDTDKLIF
-
>TRDJ1|-|-|TRDV1
CALGGPVGYTDKLIF
TGTGCTCTTGGCGGACCAGTGGGGTACACCGATAAACTCATCTTT
>TRDJ1|few|TRDD3|TRDV1
CALGFYKELWGIVTDKLIF
TGTGCTCTTGGGTTCTACAAAGAGTTATGGGGGATTGTGACCGATAAACTCATCTTT
>TRDJ1|few|TRDD3|TRDV1
CALGFSQRWGIYTDKLIF
TGTGCTCTTGGGTTTTCTCAGAGGTGGGGGATCTACACCGATAAACTCATCTTT